This T cell receptor (beta chain) was recovered during a study of cytomegalovirus exposure and HLA in healthy donors. The PCR had 60 Vbeta and 13 Jbeta primers. Clones were read by immunoSEQ multiplex PCR, and TCRdb kept only the in-frame ones, dropping some. The repertoire holds tens of thousands of clones, roughly 80% seen once, with 2.7% in the top ten. V lost 0 bases, J lost 1 base, and 9 bases stayed unmatched. The CDR3 is made up of 18 amino acids. CDR1 and CDR2 from the germline V gene are MGHRA and YSYEKL. This clone has just one count. The sequence derives from a man aged 50 or older in good health and CMV-seronegative. The source material was PBMCs. The genes are TRBV4-1 and TRBJ2-5; 9 nucleotides align to TRBD2. The CDR3 spells CASSQEWRGGASQETQYF. The CDR3 coding sequence is TGCGCCAGCAGCCAAGAGTGGCGCGGGGGGGCCTCCCAAGAGACCCAGTACTTC.